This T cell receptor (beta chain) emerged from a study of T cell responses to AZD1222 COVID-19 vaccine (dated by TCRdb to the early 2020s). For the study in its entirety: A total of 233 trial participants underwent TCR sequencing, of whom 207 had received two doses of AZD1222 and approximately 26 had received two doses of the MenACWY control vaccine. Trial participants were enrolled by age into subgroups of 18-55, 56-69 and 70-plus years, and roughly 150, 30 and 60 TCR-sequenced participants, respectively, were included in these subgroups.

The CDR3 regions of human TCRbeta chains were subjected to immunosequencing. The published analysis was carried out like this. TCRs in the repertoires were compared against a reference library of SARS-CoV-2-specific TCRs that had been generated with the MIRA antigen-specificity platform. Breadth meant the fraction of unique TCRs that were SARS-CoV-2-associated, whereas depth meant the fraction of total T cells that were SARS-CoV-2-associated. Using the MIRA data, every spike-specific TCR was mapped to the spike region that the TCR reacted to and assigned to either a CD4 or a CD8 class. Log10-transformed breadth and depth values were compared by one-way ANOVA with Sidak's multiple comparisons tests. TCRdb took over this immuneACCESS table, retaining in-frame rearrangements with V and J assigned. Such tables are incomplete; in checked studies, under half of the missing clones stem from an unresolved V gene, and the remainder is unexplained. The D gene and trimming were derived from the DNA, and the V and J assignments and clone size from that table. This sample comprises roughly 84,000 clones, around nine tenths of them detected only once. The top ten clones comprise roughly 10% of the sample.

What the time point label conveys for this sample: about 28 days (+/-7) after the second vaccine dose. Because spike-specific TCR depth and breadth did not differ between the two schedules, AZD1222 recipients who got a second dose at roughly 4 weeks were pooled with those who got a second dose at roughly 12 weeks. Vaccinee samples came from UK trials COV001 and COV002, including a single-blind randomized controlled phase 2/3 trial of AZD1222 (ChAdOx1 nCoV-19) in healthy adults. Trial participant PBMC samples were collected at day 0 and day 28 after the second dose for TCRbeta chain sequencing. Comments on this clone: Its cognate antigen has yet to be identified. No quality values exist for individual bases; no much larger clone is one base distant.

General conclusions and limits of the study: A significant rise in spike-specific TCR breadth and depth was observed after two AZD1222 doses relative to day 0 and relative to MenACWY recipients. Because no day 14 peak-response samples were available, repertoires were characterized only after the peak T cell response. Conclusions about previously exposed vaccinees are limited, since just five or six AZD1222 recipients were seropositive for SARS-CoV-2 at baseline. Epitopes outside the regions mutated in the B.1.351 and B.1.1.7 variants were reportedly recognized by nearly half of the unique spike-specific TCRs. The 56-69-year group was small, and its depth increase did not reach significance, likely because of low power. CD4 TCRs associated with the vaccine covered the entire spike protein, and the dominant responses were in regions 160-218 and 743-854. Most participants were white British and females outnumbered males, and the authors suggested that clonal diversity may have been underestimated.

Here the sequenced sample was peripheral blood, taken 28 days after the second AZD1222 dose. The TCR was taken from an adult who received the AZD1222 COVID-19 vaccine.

Here is the DNA: TGTGCCAGCAGCTTAGCCACTAACTATGGCTACACCTTC. It translates to CASSLATNYGYTF. The rearranged chain carries TRBV7-8 and TRBJ1-2; no D gene call is confident. The CDR3 starts with the cysteine, ends with the phenylalanine, and has 13 residues. Here the CDR3 DNA is all that survives: 39 bases in frame from base 1. The CDR1 and CDR2 encoded by the germline V gene are SGHVS and FQNEAQ. Trimming removed 0 bases from V and 0 bases from J, leaving 2 bases between the germline ends.